Below, 5 T cell receptor beta chains from the same sample are listed, as sequenced in a study of OX40 agonist ivuxolimab in advanced cancers. Libraries were prepared by immunoSEQ multiplex PCR; TCRdb keeps only in-frame clonotypes and omits some of them. Among some 83,000 clones listed, 86% were seen once. This material consisted of CD4+ or CD8+ T cells sorted from blood, taken in a trial of the OX40 agonist ivuxolimab. Receptors were obtained from an adult with an advanced solid tumor such as melanoma, head and neck, liver or kidney cancer.

CDR3 DNA sequence: TGTGCCAGCTTGGCAGATTGGGCCTCCGGGGAGCTGTTTTTT. Translating gives CASLADWASGELFF. The gene calls are TRBV18 and TRBJ2-2; the D is unclear. The germline V gene encodes CDR1 KGHSH and CDR2 LQKENI. V was cut by 7 bases and J by 6 bases, with 15 bases left in between. This CDR3 has 14 residues.

The CDR3 nucleotides are TGTGCCATCCTACCCGGAGGGCGGGAGACCCAGTACTTC. It codes for CAILPGGRETQYF. The chain employs TRBV6-1 and TRBJ2-5; D might be TRBD2 (6 bases). With 10 bases removed from V and 5 bases from J, the gap between germline ends came to 17 bases. CDR3 length: 13 amino acids. From germline, CDR1 is MNHNS and CDR2 SASEGT.

V gene TRBV10-3 combines with J gene TRBJ2-7; D call uncertain. The CDR3 totals 14 residues. Per the germline V gene, CDR1 is ENHRY and CDR2 is SYGVKD. Trimming shortened V by 0 bases and J by 5 bases, and 11 bases separated the two germline ends. The CDR3 loop reads CAISESFLENEQYF. The DNA for the CDR3 is TGTGCCATCAGTGAGTCATTTTTGGAGAACGAGCAGTACTTC.

This clone has a single count. The chain carries TRBV19 and TRBJ2-1, with a weak D call TRBD2 (5 bases). CDR1 is LNHDA and CDR2 is SQIVND in the germline V gene (reference sequence). The CDR3 consists of 15 residues. V gave up 4 bases and J gave up 2 bases, with 12 bases separating them. The CDR3 coding sequence is TGTGCCAGTAGTACTAGCCCCGGGACCTACAATGAGCAGTTCTTC. This translates into CASSTSPGTYNEQFF.

The rearrangement uses TRBV10-2 and TRBJ2-7, with 12 bases identical to TRBD2. Germline V lookup: CDR1 WSHSY, CDR2 SAAADI. V dropped 6 bases and J dropped 4; count of bases not matched to a gene: 4. The CDR3 is 14 residues long. The CDR3 DNA sequence: TGCGCCAGCAGATCCGGGACTAGCGGGTACGAGCAGTACTTC. This encodes CASRSGTSGYEQYF.